What follows are 15 T cell receptor beta chains derived from one specimen sequenced in a study of T cells after yellow fever vaccination. TCRdb reprocessed the 5' RACE reads with MiXCR, giving one entry per CDR3 protein. The top ten hold about 16% of the sample, which has 400,000 to 650,000 distinct CDR3 sequences, 20% to 25% seen once. This sample comprised PBMCs, obtained about 20 days after the first yellow fever vaccination. The source of these receptors is a man aged 18 to 30 who received the YFV17D yellow fever vaccine.

This chain links TRBV5-1 with TRBJ2-7; 7 positions agree with TRBD1. The CDR3 covers 14 residues. CDR1 and CDR2 from the germline V gene are SGHRS and YFSETQ. Losses at the gene ends were 5 bases for V and 4 bases for J; bases not matched to a gene: 9. The CDR3 region is CASRLDRVDYEQYF. The CDR3, as DNA: TGCGCCAGCAGATTAGACAGGGTGGATTACGAGCAGTACTTC.

This clonotype was seen more than once but under ten times. This chain uses TRBV9 with TRBJ2-3; D is uncertain. The V and J ends lost 0 bases and 8 bases respectively, with 16 bases between them. Per germline, CDR1 SGDLS and CDR2 YYNGEE. The length of the CDR3 is 15 residues. In nucleotides, the CDR3 is TGTGCCAGCAGCGTAGGGTCGGGCTCCTTCTCTACGCAGTATTTT. Translated, it gives CASSVGSGSFSTQYF.

This clonotype was seen a few times. V is TRBV4-2 and J is TRBJ2-3; D might be TRBD1 (6 bases). The CDR3 runs 15 residues. Germline V gene data show CDR1 as LGHNA and CDR2 as YNFKEQ. V dropped 4 bases and J dropped 1 base, with 12 bases sitting between them. The CDR3 is CASSPGDIGTDTQYF. The CDR3 bases are TGTGCCAGCAGCCCTGGGGACATTGGCACAGATACGCAGTATTTT.

The sample holds many counts of this clonotype. The gene calls are TRBV5-6 and TRBJ1-1; no clear D gene. CDR3 length: 14 residues. Between the trimmed V and J ends, which lost 7 bases and 0 bases, there was a span of 13 bases. Germline lookup yields CDR1 SGHDT and CDR2 YYEEEE. CDR3 nucleotides: TGTGCCAGCTCACCAGGCCCGATGAACACTGAAGCTTTCTTT. Translation: CASSPGPMNTEAFF.

The chain uses TRBV6-5 and TRBJ1-6; TRBD1 is a possible D gene (5 bases). CDR1 and CDR2 from the germline V gene are MNHEY and SVGAGI. This CDR3 has 16 residues. Trimming left V 2 bases short and J 4 bases short, with 12 bases between. CDR3 in amino acids: CASSYALGQYNSPLHF. In DNA form, the CDR3 reads TGTGCCAGCAGTTACGCCCTGGGGCAATATAATTCACCCCTCCACTTT.

The chain carries TRBV5-1 and TRBJ2-1; 10 positions agree with TRBD2. This CDR3 is built from 15 residues. J lost 6 bases, V lost 0 bases, and 3 bases had no gene match. Germline CDR1 and CDR2: SGHRS and YFSETQ. This CDR3 is CASSLGASGGNEQFF. The DNA for the CDR3 is TGCGCCAGCAGCTTGGGGGCTAGCGGGGGCAATGAGCAGTTCTTC.

The chain carries TRBV10-3 and TRBJ1-2; a weak D match, TRBD1 (6 bases). Germline values: CDR1 ENHRY, CDR2 SYGVKD. Trimming shortened V by 3 bases and J by 4 bases, and 9 bases separated the two germline ends. The CDR3 has 13 amino acids. This CDR3 reads CAISDGGPYGYTF. CDR3 in DNA: TGTGCCATCAGTGACGGGGGGCCCTATGGCTACACCTTC.

This clonotype was counted ten times or more. The rearrangement joins TRBV11-2 to TRBJ2-1; 16 bases align to TRBD2. CDR3 size: 19 residues. With V trimmed by 4 bases and J by 4 bases, 10 bases remained unmatched. Per germline, CDR1 SGHAT and CDR2 FQNNGV. The CDR3 sequence is CASSSAVGLAGGGYNEQFF. The CDR3 DNA follows: TGTGCCAGCAGCTCCGCCGTGGGACTAGCGGGGGGGGGTTACAATGAGCAGTTCTTC.

This clonotype was observed a few times. The chain combines TRBV7-9 with TRBJ2-1; unclear D gene. This CDR3 spans 13 amino acids. V was pared by 4 bases and J by 6 bases, with 10 bases between. Germline V gene sequence: CDR1 SEHNR, CDR2 FQNEAQ (reference sequence). CDR3 region: CASSSFSPNEQFF. CDR3 nucleotides: TGTGCCAGCAGCTCGTTCAGCCCCAATGAGCAGTTCTTC.

The V and J genes are TRBV15 and TRBJ2-1; tentative D call: TRBD1 (6 bases). In germline, CDR1 is LNHNV, CDR2 YYDKDF (reference sequence). The CDR3 sequence is 11 residues long. V shed 5 bases and J shed 11 bases, with 10 bases lying between them. The CDR3 bases are TGTGCCACCAGCGAGGGGGTCCAGCAGTTCTTC. Translating it yields CATSEGVQQFF.

The chain has TRBV25-1 and TRBJ2-2, with D possibly TRBD2 on 6 matching bases. Looked up from germline, CDR1 is MGHDK and CDR2 is SYGVNS. Trimming stripped 2 bases from V and 1 base from J, with 11 bases between. This CDR3 is built from 16 residues. CDR3 loop: CASSEVGAGNTGELFF. The DNA for the CDR3 is TGTGCCAGCAGTGAAGTAGGAGCGGGGAACACCGGGGAGCTGTTTTTT.

This clonotype has at least ten counts. This chain uses TRBV4-3 with TRBJ1-4; 7 nucleotides agree with TRBD1. In germline, CDR1 is LGHNA, CDR2 YSLEER. After removal of 3 bases from V and 8 bases from J, the junction contained 9 bases not matched to a gene. There are 15 residues in the CDR3. The CDR3 DNA is TGCGCCAGCAGCCAGAGTCGAGGGGGCTACGAAAAACTGTTTTTT. It encodes CASSQSRGGYEKLFF.

Notes on this clonotype: A much larger clone differs by one base, so this may be a read error. The chain has TRBV6-1 and TRBJ2-7; D unresolved. Germline V gene data show CDR1 as MNHNS and CDR2 as SASEGT. The length of the CDR3 is 13 residues. CDR3 loop: CASMEQASYELYF. In DNA, the CDR3 is TGTGCCAGCATGGAGCAGGCCTCCTACGAGCTGTACTTC.

Ten or more counts support this clonotype. The chain employs TRBV3-1 and TRBJ1-6; TRBD1 is a possible D gene (5 bases). V shed 2 bases and J shed 7 bases, with 9 bases lying between them. CDR1 and CDR2 from the germline V gene are LGHDT and YNNKEL (reference sequence). There are 14 residues in the CDR3. The CDR3 sequence: CASSQQGRNSPLHF. The CDR3, as DNA: TGTGCCAGCAGCCAACAGGGTAGGAATTCACCCCTCCACTTT.

This clonotype was seen more than once but under ten times. This chain uses TRBV7-3 with TRBJ1-1; the D gene is possibly TRBD1 (5 bases). The V end lost 8 bases, the J end lost 3 bases, and 19 bases lay between the germline ends. The CDR3 spans 15 residues. Germline CDR1 SGHTA, CDR2 FQGTGA. The DNA for the CDR3 is TGTGCCAGCTCAGCCCCGGGGGGGACCCACACTGAAGCTTTCTTT. This gives the protein CASSAPGGTHTEAFF.